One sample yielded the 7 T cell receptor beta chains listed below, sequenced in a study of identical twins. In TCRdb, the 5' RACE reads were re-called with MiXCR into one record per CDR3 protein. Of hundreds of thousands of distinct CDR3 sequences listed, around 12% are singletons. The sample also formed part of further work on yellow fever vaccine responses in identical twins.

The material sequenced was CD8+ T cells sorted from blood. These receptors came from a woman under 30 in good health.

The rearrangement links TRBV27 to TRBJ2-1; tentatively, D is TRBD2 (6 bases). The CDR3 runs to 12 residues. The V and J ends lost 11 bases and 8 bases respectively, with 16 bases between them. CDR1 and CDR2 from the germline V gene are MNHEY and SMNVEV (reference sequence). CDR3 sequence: CASPRGGDEQFF. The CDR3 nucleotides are TGTGCCTCCCCCCGAGGCGGGGATGAGCAGTTCTTC.

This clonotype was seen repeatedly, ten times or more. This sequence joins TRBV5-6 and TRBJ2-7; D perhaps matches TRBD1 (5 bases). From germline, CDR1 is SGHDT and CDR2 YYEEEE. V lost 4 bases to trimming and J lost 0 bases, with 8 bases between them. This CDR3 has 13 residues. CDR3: CASSLGASYEQYF. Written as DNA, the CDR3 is TGTGCCAGCAGCCTAGGGGCCTCCTACGAGCAGTACTTC. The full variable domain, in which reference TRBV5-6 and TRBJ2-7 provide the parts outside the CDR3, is DAGVTQSPTHLIKTRGQQVTLRCSPKSGHDTVSWYQQALGQGPQFIFQYYEEEERQRGNFPDRFSGHQFPNYSSELNVNALLLGDSALYLCASSLGASYEQYFGPGTRLTVT.

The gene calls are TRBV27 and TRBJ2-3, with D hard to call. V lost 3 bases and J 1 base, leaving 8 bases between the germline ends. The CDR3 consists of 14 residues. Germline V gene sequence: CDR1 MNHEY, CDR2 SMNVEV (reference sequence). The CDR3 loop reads CASSFGQGTDTQYF. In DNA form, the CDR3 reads TGTGCCAGCAGTTTTGGTCAGGGCACAGATACGCAGTATTTT.

The CDR3 spells CASTVGRATQETQYF. CDR3 coding DNA: TGTGCCAGCACCGTTGGCAGGGCAACCCAAGAGACCCAGTACTTC. The chain has TRBV28 and TRBJ2-5; tentative D call: TRBD1 (5 bases). V gave up 7 bases and J gave up 1 base, with 16 bases separating them. The germline CDR1 and CDR2 sequences are MDHEN and SYDVKM. The CDR3 spans 15 residues.

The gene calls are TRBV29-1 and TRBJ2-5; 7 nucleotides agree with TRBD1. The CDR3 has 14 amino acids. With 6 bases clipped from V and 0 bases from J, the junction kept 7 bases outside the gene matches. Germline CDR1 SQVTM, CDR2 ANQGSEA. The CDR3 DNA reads TGCAGCGTGGACGGGACAGAGTACCAAGAGACCCAGTACTTC. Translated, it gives CSVDGTEYQETQYF.

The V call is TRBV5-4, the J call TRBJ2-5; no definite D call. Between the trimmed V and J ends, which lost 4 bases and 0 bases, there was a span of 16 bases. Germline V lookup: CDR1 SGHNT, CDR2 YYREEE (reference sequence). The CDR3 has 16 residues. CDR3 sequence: CASSPGARKDQETQYF. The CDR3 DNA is TGTGCCAGCAGCCCGGGTGCCAGGAAGGACCAAGAGACCCAGTACTTC. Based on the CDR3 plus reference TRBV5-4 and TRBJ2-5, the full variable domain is ETGVTQSPTHLIKTRGQQVTLRCSSQSGHNTVSWYQQALGQGPQFIFQYYREEENGRGNFPPRFSGLQFPNYSSELNVNALELDDSALYLCASSPGARKDQETQYFGPGTRLLVL.

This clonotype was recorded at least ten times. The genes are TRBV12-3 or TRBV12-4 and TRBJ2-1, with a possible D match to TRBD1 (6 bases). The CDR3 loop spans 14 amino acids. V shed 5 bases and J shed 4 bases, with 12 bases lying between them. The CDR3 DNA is TGTGCCAGCAGTCCAATACAGGGATACAATGAGCAGTTCTTC. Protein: CASSPIQGYNEQFF.